Each of the 14 T cell receptor beta chains below was sequenced from the same sample in a study of T cell responses to AZD1222 COVID-19 vaccine. The repertoire was sequenced with immunoSEQ multiplex PCR; TCRdb's copy has only in-frame clones and lacks some. The data show some 92,000 clones, 85% to 90% seen once. Source: peripheral blood, taken on day 0 of AZD1222 vaccination. Every receptor here comes from an adult in good health.

This chain joins TRBV5-1 and TRBJ2-3, with D possibly matching TRBD2 (6 bases). Germline lookup yields CDR1 SGHRS and CDR2 YFSETQ. The CDR3 is 14 amino acids. V was trimmed by 3 bases and J by 0 bases, leaving 8 bases between them. CDR3 DNA sequence: TGCGCCAGCAGCTCGGGACTGAGCACAGATACGCAGTATTTT. Translation: CASSSGLSTDTQYF. The entire variable domain, with the rest obtained from reference TRBV5-1 and TRBJ2-3, is as follows: KAGVTQTPRYLIKTRGQQVTLSCSPISGHRSVSWYQQTPGQGLQFLFEYFSETQRNKGNFPGRFSGRQFSNSRSEMNVSTLELGDSALYLCASSSGLSTDTQYFGPGTRLTVL.

This clone was detected only once. The J gene is TRBJ2-3, the V gene TRBV6-4, with TRBD1 identical over 7 bases. Germline assignment: CDR1 MRHNA and CDR2 SNTAGT. The CDR3 totals 14 residues. The junction had 4 bases not matched to a gene; V was cut back by 3 bases and J by 4 bases. The CDR3 reads CASSDVQGADTQYF. CDR3 bases: TGTGCCAGCAGTGATGTGCAGGGGGCAGATACGCAGTATTTT.

This rearrangement joins TRBV15 to TRBJ2-1; 10 bases are shared with TRBD2. The CDR3 consists of 17 residues. Germline V gene lookup returns CDR1 LNHNV and CDR2 YYDKDF (reference sequence). V trimming: 3 bases; J trimming: 3 bases; junction bases outside the gene matches: 8. CDR3 DNA: TGTGCCACCAGCAGTTCTAATATAGCGGGAGGCTACAATGAGCAGTTCTTC. It is translated as CATSSSNIAGGYNEQFF.

CDR3 amino acids: CASSDTTDTQYF. The CDR3 DNA reads as TGCGCCAGCAGCGACACGACAGATACGCAGTATTTT. V usage is TRBV10-1 and J usage is TRBJ2-3; the D is unclear. This CDR3 region has 12 residues. Germline assignment: CDR1 WNHNN and CDR2 SYGVQD (reference sequence). Trimming took off 6 bases at V and 3 bases at J, with 7 bases between the two ends.

In the case of this clone: The identical CDR3 is also encoded by other nucleotide sequences in the sample. DNA for the CDR3: TGTGCCAGCAGCGTCGGACAGGGGGGGAATCAGCCCCAGCATTTT. Its translation: CASSVGQGGNQPQHF. The gene calls are TRBV9 and TRBJ1-5; the match to TRBD1 covers 10 bases. Germline V CDR1 and CDR2: SGDLS, YYNGEE. Losses at the gene ends were 2 bases for V and 4 bases for J; bases not matched to a gene: 3. The CDR3 runs to 15 residues.

This clone is a singleton in its sample. The chain employs TRBV6-5 and TRBJ2-3; D remains ambiguous. The CDR3 runs to 13 residues. V was shortened by 4 bases and J by 9 bases, with 14 bases between the two germline ends. The V gene's germline CDR1 is MNHEY and CDR2 SVGAGI. CDR3 nucleotides: TGTGCCAGCAGTTTATTAGGCGAGGAGACGCAGTATTTT. Protein sequence: CASSLLGEETQYF.

The V and J genes are TRBV29-1 and TRBJ2-5; 8 positions agree with TRBD1. Germline CDR1 and CDR2: SQVTM and ANQGSEA. Unmatched junction bases numbered 2, after V lost 7 bases and J lost 4 bases. There are 11 residues in the CDR3. In DNA, the CDR3 is TGCAGCGGAACAGGGGGAGAGACCCAGTACTTC. Residues: CSGTGGETQYF.

This clone was seen only once. The J gene is TRBJ1-4, the V gene TRBV21-1. TRBV21-1 is assigned pseudogene status. CDR3 size: 19 residues. The DNA of the CDR3 is TGTGCCAGCAGCAAAGTGGTCCGGGGGAAGTTTCCCTTTAATGAAAAACTGTTTTTT. Its protein product is CASSKVVRGKFPFNEKLFF.

This chain joins TRBV5-4 and TRBJ1-3; D remains unclear. This CDR3 is 14 amino acids long. Looked up from germline, CDR1 is SGHNT and CDR2 is YYREEE (reference sequence). The V end was cut by 0 bases, the J end by 4 bases, with 8 bases between. In DNA, the CDR3 is TGTGCCAGCAGCTTGGCAGGCGTCGGAAACACCATATATTTT. The encoded protein is CASSLAGVGNTIYF.

The rearrangement links TRBV5-6 to TRBJ1-2; no firm D call. This CDR3 is 14 amino acids long. Trimming stripped 2 bases from V and 2 bases from J, with 10 bases between. CDR1 SGHDT and CDR2 YYEEEE come from the germline V gene. CDR3 bases: TGTGCCAGCAGCTTCGATGTTTGGAACTATGGCTACACCTTC. It specifies CASSFDVWNYGYTF.

V is TRBV7-2 and J is TRBJ2-1; 10 positions agree with TRBD1. The CDR3 has 14 amino acids. The V gene's germline CDR1 is SGHTA and CDR2 FQGNSA. J was trimmed by 8 bases and V by 1 base; bases with no gene match: 2. CDR3 in amino acids: CASSLVGTGDEQFF. In DNA, the CDR3 is TGTGCCAGCAGCTTAGTGGGGACAGGGGATGAGCAGTTCTTC.

The V and J genes are TRBV3-1 (or the pseudogene TRBV3-2) and TRBJ1-4, with D maybe TRBD1 (6 bases). V lost 3 bases to trimming and J lost 5 bases, with 16 bases between them. Germline lookup yields CDR1 LGHDT and CDR2 YNNKEL (reference sequence). The CDR3 extends over 16 amino acids. The CDR3 loop is CASSHWGRGGNEKLFF. In nucleotides, the CDR3 is TGTGCCAGCAGCCATTGGGGGCGGGGCGGCAATGAAAAACTGTTTTTT.

The V gene is TRBV19, the J gene TRBJ1-1; 12 nucleotides agree with TRBD1. The CDR3 runs to 18 residues. V was clipped by 4 bases and J by 3 bases; unmatched bases: 12. Per the germline V gene, CDR1 is LNHDA and CDR2 is SQIVND (reference sequence). CDR3 region: CASSSNPGTGGGYTEAFF. DNA for the CDR3: TGTGCCAGTAGTAGTAACCCCGGGACAGGGGGCGGGTACACTGAAGCTTTCTTT.

The chain combines TRBV7-9 with TRBJ1-1; possible D gene TRBD1, 5 bases. Germline V lookup: CDR1 SEHNR, CDR2 FQNEAQ (reference sequence). V gave up 3 bases and J gave up 0 bases, with 11 bases separating them. The CDR3 loop spans 15 amino acids. CDR3 bases: TGTGCCAGCAGCTTTCCATCGACAGTGAACACTGAAGCTTTCTTT. It codes for CASSFPSTVNTEAFF.